A single sample is the source of the 3 T cell receptor beta chains below, sequenced in a study of identical twins. One entry per CDR3 protein results from TCRdb running MiXCR on the 5' RACE reads. The sample has about 890,000 distinct CDR3 sequences; approximately 13% are singletons. The sample was also reused in another study, on yellow fever vaccine responses in identical twins.

The sample comprised PBMCs. The receptors originated from a woman aged 18-29 years in good health.

This clonotype was counted between two and nine times. The genes are TRBV7-9 and TRBJ2-2; no firm D call. Trimming shortened V by 10 bases and J by 5 bases, and 8 bases separated the two germline ends. The V gene's germline CDR1 is SEHNR and CDR2 FQNEAQ (reference sequence). The CDR3 totals 11 residues. In nucleotides, the CDR3 is TGTGCCATTTCCCCGACCGGGGAGCTGTTTTTT. The encoded protein is CAISPTGELFF.

This clonotype was seen a handful of times. The V call is TRBV7-4, the J call TRBJ2-1, with TRBD2 identical over 13 bases. The CDR3 sequence is 16 residues long. V dropped 10 bases and J dropped 6; count of bases not matched to a gene: 12. CDR1 is SGHVT, CDR2 SQSDAQ, per germline. CDR3 sequence: CATPPKGTSGTNEQFF. CDR3 DNA sequence: TGTGCCACCCCCCCCAAAGGGACTAGCGGGACCAATGAGCAGTTCTTC.

The V and J genes are TRBV29-1 and TRBJ2-7, with D maybe TRBD2 (7 bases). V dropped 7 bases and J dropped 6 bases, with 22 bases sitting between them. CDR3 length equals 14 residues. In germline, CDR1 is SQVTM, CDR2 ANQGSEA. The CDR3 here is CSAGRTDQIREQYF. The CDR3 bases are TGCAGCGCCGGGAGGACAGACCAAATCCGCGAGCAGTACTTC.